A selection of T cell receptor beta chains follows, all from one sample in a study of response to subunit inactivated influenza vaccine. MiXCR was run by TCRdb on the RT-PCR reads, yielding one entry per CDR3 protein. The profile shows about 570,000 distinct CDR3 sequences, roughly 10% of them singletons. The same data also went into a second study, on T cells expressing NK-cell markers.

The specimen comprised PBMCs from blood, sampled on the day of vaccination. Receptors were obtained from a man aged 45-60 years who received an inactivated influenza vaccine. Each CDR3 is given with its conserved first and last residue.

V | CDR3
TRBV12-3/TRBV12-4 | CASSFSQGALGQPQHF
TRBV5-6 | CASSLGGVGGSYNEQFF
TRBV4-3 | CASSQAHLGGYTF
TRBV4-2 | CASSQVSGWSYNEQFF
TRBV27 | CASSFSTSGNEQFF
TRBV28 | CASSFITSNQPQHF
TRBV10-3 | CAISVSGTGGARNTGELFF
TRBV20-1 | CSARDRAATPYEQYF
TRBV2 | CASSRDRTSATDTQYF
TRBV19 | CASSRGQAPKEQYF
TRBV6-1 | CASSERDRVPPVKFF
TRBV9 | CASSAYQGASNYGYTF
TRBV20-1 | CSGRGGYEQYF
TRBV28 | CASSYFGRIEQYF
TRBV20-1 | CSARQGGGYTF
TRBV6-5 | CASSYSRGRGGYNEQFF
TRBV12-3/TRBV12-4 | CASSFLTGAYEQYF
TRBV7-9 | CASTNAAEGTDTQYF
TRBV10-2 | CASSESGGATYEQYF
TRBV4-2 | CARGPGPRFPQYF
TRBV11-2 | CASSPRWTGAEAFF
TRBV18 | CASSPTASGVYEQYF
TRBV10-3 | CATIGGQGSYNEQFF
TRBV7-2 | CASSLRASGATYEQYF
TRBV2 | CASSDFRDRGTKLFF
TRBV4-3 | CASSQDVLAGGNTGELFF
TRBV11-2 | CASSRGQGYEQYF
TRBV18 | CASSQLRQGSNSYNEQFF
TRBV4-1 | CASSPGPFTEAFF
TRBV6-2/TRBV6-3 | CASMRGGNEQFF
TRBV28 | CASSLWGARNTGELFF
TRBV6-5 | CASSYSNRGKGYTF
TRBV7-9 | CASSLALSGSETQYF
TRBV20-1 | CSAHSAGPSYEQYF
TRBV12-3/TRBV12-4 | CASSLGGGASTQYF
TRBV20-1 | CSARELLSGNYGYTF
TRBV7-2 | CASSPLIQGDTQYF
TRBV7-2 | CASSLVPGLGKNIQDF
TRBV5-1 | CASSLAPGTYEQYF
TRBV7-8 | CASSLDRLAGIDTQYF
TRBV20-1 | CSARIPGRGVYEQYF
TRBV6-2/TRBV6-3 | CASSYGQVHQPQHF
TRBV28 | CASGQLTYEQYF
TRBV12-3/TRBV12-4 | CASSLTSGSIEQFF
TRBV20-1 | CSAREGAGYEQYF